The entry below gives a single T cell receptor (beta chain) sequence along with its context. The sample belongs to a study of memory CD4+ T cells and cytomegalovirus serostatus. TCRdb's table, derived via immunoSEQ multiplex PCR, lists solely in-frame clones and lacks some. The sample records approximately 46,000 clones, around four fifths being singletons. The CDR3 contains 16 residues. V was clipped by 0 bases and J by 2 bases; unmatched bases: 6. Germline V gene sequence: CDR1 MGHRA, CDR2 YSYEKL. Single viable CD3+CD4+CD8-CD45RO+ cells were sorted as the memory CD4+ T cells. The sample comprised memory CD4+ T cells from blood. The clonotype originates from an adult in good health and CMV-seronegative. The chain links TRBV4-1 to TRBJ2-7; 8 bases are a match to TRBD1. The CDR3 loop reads CASSQDAGGVPYEQYF. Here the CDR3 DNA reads TGCGCCAGCAGCCAAGATGCAGGGGGCGTCCCCTACGAGCAGTACTTC.